Listed here are 21 T cell receptor beta chains from one sample, sequenced in a study of cytomegalovirus exposure and HLA in healthy donors. PCR used 60 Vbeta primers and 13 Jbeta primers. Sequenced by immunoSEQ multiplex PCR; TCRdb stores in-frame clones only, minus some. The sample yields 100,000 to 150,000 clones, around 79% seen once. The specimen sequenced was PBMCs. The receptors derive from a woman aged 40 to 49 in good health and CMV-seronegative.

The rearrangement uses TRBV6-1 and TRBJ1-3; 7 nucleotides line up with TRBD1. Germline V CDR1 and CDR2: MNHNS, SASEGT. The V and J ends lost 11 bases and 4 bases, in that order; junction bases with no gene match: 5. The length of the CDR3 is 12 residues. CDR3 region: CAGTDFGNTIYF. The DNA for the CDR3 is TGTGCCGGGACAGATTTCGGAAACACCATATATTTT.

This chain links TRBV5-6 with TRBJ2-7; 16 bases line up with TRBD2. The CDR3 totals 18 residues. V trimming: 4 bases; J trimming: 7 bases; junction bases outside the gene matches: 14. CDR1 is SGHDT and CDR2 is YYEEEE in the germline V gene. CDR3 amino acids: CASSQTRPGTSGRGEQYF. The CDR3 nucleotides read TGTGCCAGCAGCCAGACGCGACCGGGGACTAGCGGGAGGGGGGAGCAGTACTTC.

The chain links TRBV18 to TRBJ1-1; 7 bases align to TRBD1. The CDR3 sequence is 13 residues long. Germline-derived CDR1 and CDR2 are KGHSH and LQKENI. The CDR3 DNA follows: TGTGCAGCCGGGACAGACATGAACACTGAAGCTTTCTTT. Translated: CAAGTDMNTEAFF.

Only a few counts were recorded for this clone. The chain has TRBV11-3 and TRBJ2-3; 7 bases map to TRBD2. CDR1 and CDR2 from the germline V gene are SGHNT and YENEEA. CDR3 length equals 15 residues. Trimming at V came to 3 bases and at J to 4 bases, leaving 7 bases not matched to a gene. The CDR3 DNA sequence: TGTGCCAGCAGCTTTGGCTCGGGGGGAGCAGATACGCAGTATTTT. Protein: CASSFGSGGADTQYF.

This clone was observed a handful of times. The chain recombines TRBV7-9 with TRBJ2-7; D might be TRBD2 (5 bases). This CDR3 region has 13 residues. Germline CDR1 is SEHNR and CDR2 is FQNEAQ (reference sequence). Trimming removed 5 bases at V and 6 bases at J, with 14 bases between. The DNA of the CDR3 is TGTGCCAGCAGCCTCCAAAACGAGGGCGAGCAGTACTTC. It encodes CASSLQNEGEQYF.

The chain is built from TRBV10-1 and TRBJ1-2; 9 nucleotides agree with TRBD1. There are 13 residues in the CDR3. Germline CDR1 is WNHNN and CDR2 is SYGVQD (reference sequence). V shed 6 bases, J shed 6 bases, and the junction held 5 bases outside the gene matches. This chain's CDR3 is CASSMGQGDGYTF. Here the CDR3 DNA reads TGCGCCAGCAGCATGGGACAGGGAGATGGCTACACCTTC.

The chain combines TRBV27 with TRBJ2-7, with a tentative D call TRBD2 (5 bases). Trimming took 5 bases from V and 2 from J, leaving 16 bases between them. Per the germline V gene, CDR1 is MNHEY and CDR2 is SMNVEV (reference sequence). CDR3 length: 15 residues. CDR3 amino acids: CASSQRTTGTYEQYF. CDR3 nucleotide sequence: TGTGCCAGCAGTCAGCGGACGACGGGAACCTACGAGCAGTACTTC.

In nucleotides, the CDR3 is TGTGCCATCAGTGGGGACAGGGAGGCTTCACCCCTCCACTTT. It specifies CAISGDREASPLHF. The rearrangement joins TRBV10-3 to TRBJ1-6, with TRBD1 matching over 9 bases. Per the germline V gene, CDR1 is ENHRY and CDR2 is SYGVKD. CDR3 length: 14 residues. V was pared by 4 bases and J by 9 bases, with 4 bases of the junction left unmatched.

The rearrangement uses TRBV5-4 and TRBJ2-1; TRBD2 agrees at 8 bases. The CDR3 runs 12 residues. CDR1 and CDR2 from the germline V gene are SGHNT and YYREEE (reference sequence). The trim removed 4 bases at V and 7 bases at J, leaving 1 base unmatched. The CDR3 region is CASSPGGNEQFF. Here the CDR3 DNA reads TGTGCCAGCAGCCCGGGGGGGAATGAGCAGTTCTTC.

The CDR3: CASSSVRAGDYEQYF. The CDR3 DNA reads TGTGCCAGCAGCTCCGTAAGGGCGGGAGACTACGAGCAGTACTTC. This chain joins TRBV7-2 and TRBJ2-7; 7 bases map to TRBD2. CDR3 length: 15 amino acids. V shed 4 bases and J 3 bases; nucleotides not matched to a gene: 9. The V gene's germline CDR1 is SGHTA and CDR2 FQGNSA.

The CDR3 reads CASSSDRVDDTQYF. The DNA for the CDR3 is TGTGCCAGCAGCTCGGACAGAGTTGATGATACGCAGTATTTT. V is TRBV7-2 and J is TRBJ2-3, with D possibly being TRBD1 (6 bases). V gave up 4 bases and J gave up 6 bases, with 14 bases separating them. The CDR3 spans 14 residues. Per germline, CDR1 SGHTA and CDR2 FQGNSA.

V is TRBV5-1 and J is TRBJ1-1; 10 bases map to TRBD1. Per germline, CDR1 SGHRS and CDR2 YFSETQ. V lost 7 bases to trimming and J lost 4 bases; unmatched junction nucleotides: 4. There are 13 residues in the CDR3. The CDR3 sequence is CASGRTGGTEAFF. The CDR3 DNA reads TGCGCCAGCGGAAGGACAGGGGGCACTGAAGCTTTCTTT.

This clone was counted once. V and J are TRBV11-2 and TRBJ1-5, with D hard to call. The CDR3 extends over 13 amino acids. Germline assignment: CDR1 SGHAT and CDR2 FQNNGV. Trimming shortened V by 1 base and J by 4 bases, and 5 bases separated the two germline ends. The CDR3 DNA follows: TGTGCCAGCAGCTTAGGACTTAATCAGCCCCAGCATTTT. Its translation: CASSLGLNQPQHF. Complete variable domain (other parts from reference TRBV11-2 and TRBJ1-5): EAGVAQSPRYKIIEKRQSVAFWCNPISGHATLYWYQQILGQGPKLLIQFQNNGVVDDSQLPKDRFSAERLKGVDSTLKIQPAKLEDSAVYLCASSLGLNQPQHFGDGTRLSIL.

The chain carries TRBV7-2 and TRBJ2-1; D not certain. CDR1 is SGHTA, CDR2 FQGNSA, per germline. V dropped 3 bases and J dropped 13 bases, with 16 bases sitting between them. The CDR3 contains 13 residues. CDR3 amino acids: CASSLGGGQLQFF. In nucleotides, the CDR3 is TGTGCCAGCAGCTTGGGTGGTGGGCAGCTTCAGTTCTTC.

This chain links TRBV28 with TRBJ1-6, with 7 bases that match TRBD1. Germline CDR1 is MDHEN and CDR2 is SYDVKM. The CDR3 length is 15 residues. V lost 3 bases to trimming and J lost 7 bases; unmatched junction nucleotides: 6. This CDR3 is CASSFWGQQNSPLHF. The CDR3 nucleotides are TGTGCCAGCAGTTTTTGGGGACAGCAGAATTCACCCCTCCACTTT. The variable domain in full, with the rest retrieved from reference TRBV28 and TRBJ1-6, is DVKVTQSSRYLVKRTGEKVFLECVQDMDHENMFWYRQDPGLGLRLIYFSYDVKMKEKGDIPEGYSVSREKKERFSLILESASTNQTSMYLCASSFWGQQNSPLHFGNGTRLTVT.

The J gene is TRBJ1-3, the V gene TRBV4-1, with TRBD1 as a possible D gene (5 bases). The CDR3 length is 17 residues. CDR1 is MGHRA and CDR2 is YSYEKL in the germline V gene. The germline V and J ends were trimmed by 1 base and 1 base, with 14 bases remaining between them. Here the CDR3 reads CASSQAGGVRSGNTIYF. DNA for the CDR3: TGCGCCAGCAGCCAAGCTGGGGGGGTTAGGTCTGGAAACACCATATATTTT.

The genes are TRBV27 and TRBJ2-7; 10 bases map to TRBD1. Germline loops: CDR1 MNHEY, CDR2 SMNVEV (reference sequence). V lost 3 bases to trimming and J lost 6 bases; unmatched junction nucleotides: 5. This CDR3 comprises 14 residues. CDR3 coding DNA: TGTGCCAGCAGTTTTGGACAGGGGGGCTTCGAGCAGTACTTC. It encodes CASSFGQGGFEQYF.

The chain employs TRBV5-1 and TRBJ2-3; TRBD1 aligns across 8 bases. This CDR3 is 15 amino acids long. The germline V gene has CDR1 SGHRS and CDR2 YFSETQ. Trimming took 5 bases from V and 1 from J; bases not matched to a gene: 6. The CDR3, as DNA: TGCGCCAGCAGACAACCGGACAGGGGCACAGATACGCAGTATTTT. Its protein product is CASRQPDRGTDTQYF.

V is TRBV7-9 and J is TRBJ2-7, with 7 bases identical to TRBD2. This CDR3 region has 14 residues. The ends lost 3 bases at V and 2 bases at J; junction bases unmatched: 4. CDR1 and CDR2 from the germline V gene are SEHNR and FQNEAQ (reference sequence). The CDR3 region is CASSLGGLTYEQYF. The CDR3 region has the DNA TGTGCCAGCAGCTTGGGGGGGTTGACCTACGAGCAGTACTTC.

V gene TRBV5-1 combines with J gene TRBJ2-7; 8 positions match TRBD2. Unmatched junction bases numbered 15, after V lost 3 bases and J lost 4 bases. This CDR3 has 17 amino acids. Germline CDR1 reads SGHRS; CDR2 reads YFSETQ. The CDR3 is CASSSGAGSGSWYEQYF. CDR3 DNA: TGCGCCAGCAGCTCAGGCGCCGGGAGCGGGAGTTGGTACGAGCAGTACTTC.

This clone is a singleton in its sample. The chain recombines TRBV19 with TRBJ2-5; 10 bases fit TRBD1. The J call is uncertain, as TRBJ2-7 better fits the DNA end. The CDR3 has 13 residues. Germline-derived CDR1 and CDR2 are LNHDA and SQIVND (reference sequence). The CDR3 protein is CASSGDRGYEQYF. Here the CDR3 DNA reads TGTGCCAGTAGCGGGGACAGGGGCTACGAGCAGTACTTC.